A single sample is the source of the 27 T cell receptor beta chains below, sequenced in a study of response to subunit inactivated influenza vaccine. TCRdb ran MiXCR on the RT-PCR reads and lists one entry per CDR3 protein. Of fewer than 400,000 distinct CDR3 sequences listed, roughly 22% are singletons. The starting material was PBMCs from blood, obtained 21 months after vaccination. The source is a man in his fifties or sixties who received an inactivated influenza vaccine.

This clonotype occurred a few times. The chain is built from TRBV6-2 or TRBV6-3 and TRBJ2-1, with 7 bases matching TRBD2. Trimming cost V 5 bases and J 7 bases; bases outside gene matches: 11. The CDR3 is 15 amino acids. Germline loops: CDR1 MNHEY, CDR2 SVGEGT. The CDR3 loop reads CASSLLASAGNEQFF. DNA for the CDR3: TGTGCCAGCAGTCTACTAGCGTCCGCTGGGAATGAGCAGTTCTTC.

This clonotype was seen a handful of times. The V call is TRBV12-3 or TRBV12-4, the J call TRBJ2-2, with D perhaps matching TRBD1 or TRBD2 (5 bases each). V lost 7 bases and J lost 7, with 13 bases in between. The CDR3 runs 13 residues. CDR3 in DNA: TGTGCCAGCAATAGCGCAGGGAACGGGGAGCTGTTTTTT. This gives the protein CASNSAGNGELFF.

This clonotype has at least ten counts. CDR3 nucleotide sequence: TGTGCCAGCAGTCCCCGGGGTAGCACAGATACGCAGTATTTT. It yields the protein CASSPRGSTDTQYF. The chain uses TRBV27 and TRBJ2-3; TRBD2 might be the D (5 bases). CDR1 is MNHEY and CDR2 is SMNVEV in the germline V gene (reference sequence). V dropped 5 bases and J dropped 0 bases, with 9 bases sitting between them. The CDR3 consists of 14 residues.

V usage is TRBV5-5 and J usage is TRBJ1-2; D is uncertain. The germline gives CDR1 SGHKS, CDR2 YYEKEE (reference sequence). This CDR3 spans 16 amino acids. The germline V and J ends were trimmed by 4 bases and 3 bases, with 19 bases remaining between them. CDR3 residues: CASSPSLVSEYYGYTF. The CDR3 bases are TGTGCCAGCAGCCCGTCGCTTGTTTCAGAGTACTATGGCTACACCTTC.

This clonotype came up many times. This rearrangement joins TRBV5-1 to TRBJ1-2; TRBD1 agrees at 9 bases. CDR1 and CDR2 from the germline V gene are SGHRS and YFSETQ. V dropped 7 bases and J dropped 0; count of bases not matched to a gene: 7. This CDR3 is 15 amino acids long. CDR3 loop: CASAMGQGANYGYTF. Written as DNA, the CDR3 is TGCGCCAGCGCCATGGGACAGGGAGCTAACTATGGCTACACCTTC.

This clonotype was observed a handful of times. The CDR3 region has the DNA TGCGCCAGCAGCTTGGCGGCAGCTTCCTACGAGCAGTACTTC. This codes for CASSLAAASYEQYF. The V call is TRBV5-1, the J call TRBJ2-7; unclear D gene. V lost 0 bases to trimming and J lost 1 base, with 8 bases between them. Germline CDR1 SGHRS, CDR2 YFSETQ. This CDR3 region has 14 residues.

The sample holds a few counts of this clonotype. The J gene is TRBJ2-7, the V gene TRBV18, with no clear D. The CDR3 covers 14 residues. Germline-derived CDR1 and CDR2 are KGHSH and LQKENI. Trimming pared 2 bases from V and 2 bases from J, leaving 10 bases between. CDR3 sequence: CASSPSRSTYEQYF. The CDR3 DNA is TGTGCCAGCTCACCAAGTAGGAGCACCTACGAGCAGTACTTC.

The V gene is TRBV7-3, the J gene TRBJ1-1; 7 bases map to TRBD1. Trimming at V came to 5 bases and at J to 4 bases, leaving 7 bases not matched to a gene. From germline, CDR1 is SGHTA and CDR2 FQGTGA. This CDR3 has 14 amino acids. CDR3 region: CASSPTGLLTEAFF. The CDR3 nucleotides read TGTGCCAGCAGCCCGACAGGGCTACTCACTGAAGCTTTCTTT.

This clonotype was seen a handful of times. The gene calls are TRBV12-3 or TRBV12-4 and TRBJ1-1; D may be TRBD1 (6 bases). The CDR3 runs to 12 residues. V was trimmed by 2 bases and J by 13 bases, leaving 14 bases between them. The CDR3 DNA follows: TGTGCCAGCAGTTTATGGGGGGCGCATGGTTTCTTT. Translation: CASSLWGAHGFF.

Only a few counts were recorded for this clonotype. The J gene is TRBJ1-1, the V gene TRBV7-2; D remains unclear. V shed 5 bases and J shed 10 bases, with 14 bases lying between them. This CDR3 spans 12 amino acids. Germline CDR1 and CDR2: SGHTA and FQGNSA. The CDR3 DNA reads TGTGCCAGCAGCCCGCCCGGACGTATAGCTTTCTTT. Amino acids: CASSPPGRIAFF.

The V call is TRBV15, the J call TRBJ1-3; 9 bases map to TRBD1. CDR1 and CDR2 from the germline V gene are LNHNV and YYDKDF (reference sequence). Trimming cost V 1 base and J 3 bases; bases outside gene matches: 10. The CDR3 spans 18 residues. As DNA, the CDR3 is TGTGCCACCAGCAGAGCGGTTGGACAGGGGATCGGTGGAAACACCATATATTTT. Amino acid sequence: CATSRAVGQGIGGNTIYF.

This clonotype turned up a few times. The V call is TRBV27, the J call TRBJ1-6; D is unclear. Trimming left V 3 bases short and J 5 bases short, with 8 bases between. Germline-derived CDR1 and CDR2 are MNHEY and SMNVEV (reference sequence). There are 14 residues in the CDR3. The CDR3 DNA reads TGTGCCAGCAGTTTCAGGCAGAATAATTCACCCCTCCACTTT. Amino acid sequence: CASSFRQNNSPLHF.

This clonotype was observed a few times. V gene TRBV10-3 combines with J gene TRBJ1-5; D unclear. V gave up 3 bases and J gave up 8 bases, with 11 bases separating them. The CDR3 length is 13 residues. Per the germline V gene, CDR1 is ENHRY and CDR2 is SYGVKD. This CDR3 is CAISDSPIEPQHF. CDR3 nucleotide sequence: TGTGCCATCAGTGACAGCCCGATCGAGCCCCAGCATTTT.

The chain joins TRBV5-1 to TRBJ2-3; 9 nucleotides agree with TRBD2. The CDR3 is made up of 16 amino acids. Germline V gives CDR1 SGHRS, CDR2 YFSETQ. Trimming took 4 bases from V and 0 from J; bases not matched to a gene: 6. The CDR3 DNA reads as TGCGCCAGCAGCCAGACTAGCGGATTTAGCACAGATACGCAGTATTTT. Encoded protein: CASSQTSGFSTDTQYF.

The V gene is TRBV4-2, the J gene TRBJ2-7; 7 bases agree with TRBD1. Germline CDR1 LGHNA, CDR2 YNFKEQ. Losses at the gene ends were 1 base for V and 2 bases for J; bases not matched to a gene: 11. This CDR3 region has 17 residues. The CDR3 protein is CASSQGEGGRAPYEQYF. DNA of the CDR3: TGTGCCAGCAGCCAAGGGGAAGGGGGCAGGGCCCCCTACGAGCAGTACTTC.

The genes are TRBV2 and TRBJ1-2; D is perhaps TRBD1 (6 bases). Germline V gene sequence: CDR1 SNHLY, CDR2 FYNNEI. Trimming took 7 bases from V and 4 from J, leaving 13 bases between them. The CDR3 totals 13 residues. This CDR3 is CASNPDSPYGYTF. The CDR3 bases are TGTGCCAGCAATCCGGACAGTCCCTATGGCTACACCTTC.

This clonotype has a count of ten or more. The chain has TRBV2 and TRBJ2-1, with 9 positions matching TRBD2. Germline V CDR1 and CDR2: SNHLY, FYNNEI. With 5 bases clipped from V and 4 bases from J, the junction kept 3 bases outside the gene matches. This CDR3 is 14 amino acids long. The CDR3: CASSLTSGYNEQFF. The CDR3 DNA reads as TGTGCCAGCAGTCTGACTAGCGGTTACAATGAGCAGTTCTTC.

This clonotype showed up just a few times. The rearrangement uses TRBV7-6 and TRBJ2-2; TRBD1 might be the D (6 bases). V lost 3 bases and J 7 bases, leaving 15 bases between the germline ends. Germline assignment: CDR1 SGHVS and CDR2 FNYEAQ. The CDR3 contains 15 residues. The CDR3 here is CASSFSRTVGGELFF. DNA of the CDR3: TGTGCCAGCAGCTTCTCAAGGACAGTCGGCGGGGAGCTGTTTTTT.

The rearrangement uses TRBV30 and TRBJ1-5; D remains ambiguous. Germline loops: CDR1 GTSNPN, CDR2 SVGIG (reference sequence). V lost 2 bases and J lost 0, with 8 bases in between. This CDR3 is built from 14 residues. This chain's CDR3 is CAWSTDISNQPQHF. DNA of the CDR3: TGTGCCTGGAGTACGGATATTAGCAATCAGCCCCAGCATTTT.

The chain carries TRBV5-1 and TRBJ2-4; a weak D match, TRBD1 (6 bases). Germline lookup yields CDR1 SGHRS and CDR2 YFSETQ. The CDR3 extends over 13 amino acids. Trimming stripped 4 bases from V and 5 bases from J, with 10 bases between. CDR3 nucleotides: TGCGCCAGCAGCCCACGGACAGAAAACATTCAGTACTTC. It encodes CASSPRTENIQYF.

The genes are TRBV5-1 and TRBJ1-2, with 7 bases that match TRBD1. CDR3 length: 13 residues. The V gene end was trimmed by 3 bases and the J gene end by 7 bases; junction bases not matched to a gene: 6. Germline assignment: CDR1 SGHRS and CDR2 YFSETQ. CDR3 amino acids: CASSSYDRAGYTF. CDR3 sequence (DNA): TGCGCCAGCAGCTCCTATGACAGGGCTGGCTACACCTTC.

In this sample, this clonotype turned up a few times. This rearrangement joins TRBV30 to TRBJ1-3; D is ambiguous. V was trimmed by 6 bases and J by 2 bases, leaving 14 bases between them. The germline V gene has CDR1 GTSNPN and CDR2 SVGIG (reference sequence). The CDR3 loop spans 14 amino acids. The CDR3 protein is CACQEAYAGNTIYF. The DNA for the CDR3 is TGTGCCTGCCAAGAGGCCTATGCTGGAAACACCATATATTTT.

This chain links TRBV7-9 with TRBJ1-5; a weak D match, TRBD1 (5 bases). The V end lost 2 bases, the J end lost 0 bases, and 11 bases lay between the germline ends. Germline V gene sequence: CDR1 SEHNR, CDR2 FQNEAQ (reference sequence). This CDR3 region has 16 residues. CDR3 nucleotides: TGTGCCAGCAGCTTATTCGGGGGGGATAGCAATCAGCCCCAGCATTTT. Translated: CASSLFGGDSNQPQHF.

This clonotype has ten or more counts. The V and J genes are TRBV7-2 and TRBJ1-2, with a possible D match to TRBD1 (5 bases). The V end was cut by 1 base, the J end by 4 bases, with 7 bases between. Per the germline V gene, CDR1 is SGHTA and CDR2 is FQGNSA. This CDR3 spans 13 amino acids. The CDR3 here is CASSLGQPYGYTF. In nucleotides, the CDR3 is TGTGCCAGCAGCTTAGGACAGCCCTATGGCTACACCTTC.

The chain is built from TRBV3-1 and TRBJ2-7; tentative D call: TRBD2 (6 bases). Looked up from germline, CDR1 is LGHDT and CDR2 is YNNKEL (reference sequence). There are 14 residues in the CDR3. V lost 0 bases and J lost 3, with 9 bases in between. The DNA of the CDR3 is TGTGCCAGCAGCCAAGATGTAGCGGTCTACGAGCAGTACTTC. It specifies CASSQDVAVYEQYF.

This clonotype occurred a few times. This chain joins TRBV9 and TRBJ2-1; TRBD1 is a possible D gene (7 bases). CDR3 length equals 15 residues. The V gene's germline CDR1 is SGDLS and CDR2 YYNGEE. Trimming removed 2 bases at V and 4 bases at J, with 13 bases between. The CDR3 here is CASSVQGGGYNEQFF. The CDR3 DNA sequence: TGTGCCAGCAGCGTTCAGGGGGGAGGTTACAATGAGCAGTTCTTC.

This clonotype was counted many times. The chain recombines TRBV2 with TRBJ1-3; 7 nucleotides line up with TRBD1. Germline V gene lookup returns CDR1 SNHLY and CDR2 FYNNEI. After removal of 5 bases from V and 0 bases from J, the junction contained 4 bases not matched to a gene. The CDR3 has 15 amino acids. CDR3 DNA: TGTGCCAGCAGTCGCCGGGACAGCTCTGGAAACACCATATATTTT. As protein: CASSRRDSSGNTIYF.